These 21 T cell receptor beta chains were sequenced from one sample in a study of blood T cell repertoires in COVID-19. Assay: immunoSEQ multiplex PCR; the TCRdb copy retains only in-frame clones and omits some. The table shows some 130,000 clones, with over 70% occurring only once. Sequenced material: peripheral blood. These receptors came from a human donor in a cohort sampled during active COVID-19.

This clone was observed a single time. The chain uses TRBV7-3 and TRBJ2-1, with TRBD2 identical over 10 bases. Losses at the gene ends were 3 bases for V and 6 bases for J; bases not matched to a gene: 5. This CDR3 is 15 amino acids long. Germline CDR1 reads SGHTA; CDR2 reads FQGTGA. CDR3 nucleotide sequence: TGTGCCAGCAGCTTCGTCCTAGCGGGAGTCAATGAGCAGTTCTTC. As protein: CASSFVLAGVNEQFF.

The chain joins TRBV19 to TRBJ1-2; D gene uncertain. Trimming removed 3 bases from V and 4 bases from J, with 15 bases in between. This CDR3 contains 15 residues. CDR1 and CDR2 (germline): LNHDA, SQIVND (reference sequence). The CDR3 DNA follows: TGTGCCAGTAGTATTTCAATGGAGGGAACCTATGGCTACACCTTC. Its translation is CASSISMEGTYGYTF.

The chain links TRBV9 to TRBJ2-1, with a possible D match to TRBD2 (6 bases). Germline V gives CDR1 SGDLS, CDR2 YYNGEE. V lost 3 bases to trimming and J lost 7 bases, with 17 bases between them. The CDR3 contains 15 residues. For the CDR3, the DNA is TGTGCCAGCAGCGCCCTGGGCCTCAGCGGGAATGAGCAGTTCTTC. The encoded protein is CASSALGLSGNEQFF.

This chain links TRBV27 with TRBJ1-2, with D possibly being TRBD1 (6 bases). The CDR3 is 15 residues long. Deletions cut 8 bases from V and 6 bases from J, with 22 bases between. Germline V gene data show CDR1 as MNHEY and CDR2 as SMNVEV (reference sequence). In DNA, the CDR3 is TGTGCCAGCGGGTACGCCTTTGGGGGCGTACATGGCTACACCTTC. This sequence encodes CASGYAFGGVHGYTF.

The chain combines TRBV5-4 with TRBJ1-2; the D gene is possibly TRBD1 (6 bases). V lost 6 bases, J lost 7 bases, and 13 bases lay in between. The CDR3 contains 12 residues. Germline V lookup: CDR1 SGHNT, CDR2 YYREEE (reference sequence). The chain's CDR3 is CASKRQEGGYTF. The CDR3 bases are TGTGCCAGCAAAAGACAGGAAGGTGGCTACACCTTC.

CDR3 coding DNA: TGTGCCAGCAGTTACCCAGCGGGAGCGGGTACAGATACGCAGTATTTT. Translated: CASSYPAGAGTDTQYF. The chain uses TRBV6-2 or TRBV6-3 and TRBJ2-3; 8 bases are shared with TRBD2. Germline CDR1 MNHEY, CDR2 SVGEGT. V dropped 2 bases and J dropped 3; count of bases not matched to a gene: 7. The CDR3 runs 16 residues.

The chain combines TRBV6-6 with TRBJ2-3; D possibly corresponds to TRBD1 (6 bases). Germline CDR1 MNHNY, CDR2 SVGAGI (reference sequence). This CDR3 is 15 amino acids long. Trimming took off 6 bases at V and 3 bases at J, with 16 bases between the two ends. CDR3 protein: CASRLRGVTTDTQYF. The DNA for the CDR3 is TGTGCCAGCAGACTCAGGGGAGTAACGACAGATACGCAGTATTTT.

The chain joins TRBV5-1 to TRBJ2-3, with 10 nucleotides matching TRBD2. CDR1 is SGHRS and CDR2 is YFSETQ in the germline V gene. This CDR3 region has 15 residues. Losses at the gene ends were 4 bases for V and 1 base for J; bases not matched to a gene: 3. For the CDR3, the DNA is TGCGCCAGCAGCGACCTAGCGGGGGGCACAGATACGCAGTATTTT. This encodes CASSDLAGGTDTQYF.

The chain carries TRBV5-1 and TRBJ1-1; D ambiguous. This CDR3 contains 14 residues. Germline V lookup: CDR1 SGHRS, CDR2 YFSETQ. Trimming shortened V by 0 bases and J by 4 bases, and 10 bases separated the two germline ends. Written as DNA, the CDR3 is TGCGCCAGCAGCTTGGTTCCGGGGAGCACTGAAGCTTTCTTT. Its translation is CASSLVPGSTEAFF.

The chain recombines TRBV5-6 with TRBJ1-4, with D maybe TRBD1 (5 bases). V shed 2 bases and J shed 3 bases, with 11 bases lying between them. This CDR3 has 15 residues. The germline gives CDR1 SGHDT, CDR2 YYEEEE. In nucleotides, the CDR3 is TGTGCCAGCAGCTTCGTTGGGGGGGCTAATGAAAAACTGTTTTTT. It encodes CASSFVGGANEKLFF.

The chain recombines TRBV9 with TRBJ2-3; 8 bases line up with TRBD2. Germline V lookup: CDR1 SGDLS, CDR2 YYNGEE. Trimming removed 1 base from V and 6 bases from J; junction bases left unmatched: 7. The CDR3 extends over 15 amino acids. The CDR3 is CASSVLPTGGDTQYF. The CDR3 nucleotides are TGTGCCAGCAGCGTATTACCCACGGGAGGGGATACGCAGTATTTT.

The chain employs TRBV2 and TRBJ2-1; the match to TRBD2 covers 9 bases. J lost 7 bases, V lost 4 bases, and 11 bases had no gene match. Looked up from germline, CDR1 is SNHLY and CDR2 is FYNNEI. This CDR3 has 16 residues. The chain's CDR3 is CASSAGSGRKGNEQFF. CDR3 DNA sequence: TGTGCCAGCAGTGCGGGTAGCGGGAGAAAGGGGAATGAGCAGTTCTTC.

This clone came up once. In nucleotides, the CDR3 is TGCGCCACCTCGACTCAGCCAAACACTGAAGCTTTCTTT. The encoded protein is CATSTQPNTEAFF. The chain carries TRBV5-1 and TRBJ1-1; D remains unclear. Trimming stripped 9 bases from V and 2 bases from J, with 14 bases between. The germline CDR1 and CDR2 sequences are SGHRS and YFSETQ. The CDR3 sequence is 13 residues long.

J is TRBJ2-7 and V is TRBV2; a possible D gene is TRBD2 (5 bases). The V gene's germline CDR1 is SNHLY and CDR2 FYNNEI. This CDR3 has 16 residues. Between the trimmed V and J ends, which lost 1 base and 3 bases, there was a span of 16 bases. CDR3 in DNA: TGTGCCAGCAGTGAAGTAGGTCTAGCAGAAATCTACGAGCAGTACGTC. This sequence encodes CASSEVGLAEIYEQYV.

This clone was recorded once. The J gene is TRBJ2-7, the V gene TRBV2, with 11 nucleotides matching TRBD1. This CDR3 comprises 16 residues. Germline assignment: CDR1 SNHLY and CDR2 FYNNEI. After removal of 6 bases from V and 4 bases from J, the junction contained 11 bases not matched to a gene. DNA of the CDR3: TGTGCCAGCAGGGGGGACCGGGACAGGGGGTTGTACGAGCAGTACTTC. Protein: CASRGDRDRGLYEQYF.

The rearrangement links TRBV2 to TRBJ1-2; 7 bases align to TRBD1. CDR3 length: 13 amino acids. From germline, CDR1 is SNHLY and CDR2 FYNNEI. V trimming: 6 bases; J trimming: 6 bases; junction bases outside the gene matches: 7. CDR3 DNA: TGTGCCAGCAGGTCCGACAGGGAGGATGGCTACACCTTC. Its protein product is CASRSDREDGYTF.

The CDR3 sequence: CASRGQGRETQYF. Written as DNA, the CDR3 is TGTGCCAGTAGGGGACAGGGCAGAGAGACCCAGTACTTC. This sequence joins TRBV19 and TRBJ2-5; TRBD1 aligns across 9 bases. Per germline, CDR1 LNHDA and CDR2 SQIVND (reference sequence). The CDR3 covers 13 residues. The trim removed 6 bases at V and 4 bases at J, leaving 3 bases unmatched.

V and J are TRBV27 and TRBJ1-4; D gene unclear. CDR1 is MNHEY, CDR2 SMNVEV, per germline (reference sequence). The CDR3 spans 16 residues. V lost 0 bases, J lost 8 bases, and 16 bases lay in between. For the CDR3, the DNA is TGTGCCAGCAGTTTATCGATAAATCACCGAGGCGAAAAACTGTTTTTT. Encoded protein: CASSLSINHRGEKLFF.

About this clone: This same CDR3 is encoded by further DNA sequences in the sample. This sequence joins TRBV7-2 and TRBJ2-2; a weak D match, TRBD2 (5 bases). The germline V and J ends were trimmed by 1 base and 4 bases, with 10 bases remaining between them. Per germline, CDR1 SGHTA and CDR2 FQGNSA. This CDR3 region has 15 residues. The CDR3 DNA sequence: TGTGCCAGCAGCTTAGTGGCCGGGGTCACCGGGGAGCTGTTTTTT. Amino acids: CASSLVAGVTGELFF.

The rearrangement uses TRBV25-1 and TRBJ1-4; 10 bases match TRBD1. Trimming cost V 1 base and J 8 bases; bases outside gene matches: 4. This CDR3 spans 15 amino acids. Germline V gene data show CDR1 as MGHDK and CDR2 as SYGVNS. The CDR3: CASSESGTGEEKLFF. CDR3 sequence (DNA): TGTGCCAGCAGTGAATCCGGGACAGGGGAGGAAAAACTGTTTTTT.

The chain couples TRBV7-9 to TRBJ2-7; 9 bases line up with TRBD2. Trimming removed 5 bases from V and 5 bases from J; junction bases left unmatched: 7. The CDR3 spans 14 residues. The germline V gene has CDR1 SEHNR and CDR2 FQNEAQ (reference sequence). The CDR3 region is CASSLFSGGHEQYF. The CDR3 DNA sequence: TGTGCCAGCAGCCTATTTAGCGGGGGCCACGAGCAGTACTTC.